The 22 T cell receptor beta chains in this list originate from one sample, sequenced in a study of blood T cell repertoires in COVID-19. TCRdb's copy holds only in-frame clones and misses some; the assay was immunoSEQ multiplex PCR. Counted here are about 80,000 clones, around 69% occurring once; the ten biggest clones make up about a sixth. Specimen: peripheral blood. These receptors were taken from a man between 65 and 80 years old with active or convalescent COVID-19.

This sequence joins TRBV19 and TRBJ1-2, with 8 positions matching TRBD1. J was trimmed by 3 bases and V by 6 bases; bases with no gene match: 6. The germline CDR1 and CDR2 sequences are LNHDA and SQIVND (reference sequence). The CDR3 is 14 amino acids. CDR3 coding DNA: TGTGCCAGTAGATCCCAACAGGGGGACTATGGCTACACCTTC. Its translation: CASRSQQGDYGYTF. Looking up the rest from reference TRBV19 and TRBJ1-2 gives the full variable domain: DGGITQSPKYLFRKEGQNVTLSCEQNLNHDAMYWYRQDPGQGLRLIYYSQIVNDFQKGDIAEGYSVSREKKESFPLTVTSAQKNPTAFYLCASRSQQGDYGYTFGSGTRLTVV.

This clone was counted only a few times. The V call is TRBV6-5, the J call TRBJ1-2, with D perhaps TRBD1 (5 bases). This CDR3 region has 13 residues. Germline loops: CDR1 MNHEY, CDR2 SVGAGI. V was shortened by 8 bases and J by 2 bases, with 12 bases between the two germline ends. The CDR3 spells CASGGDGNYGYTF. As DNA, the CDR3 is TGTGCCAGCGGGGGGGACGGCAACTATGGCTACACCTTC.

This chain connects TRBV5-1 to TRBJ2-7; TRBD2 is a possible D gene (6 bases). The CDR3 is made up of 15 amino acids. Trimming pared 0 bases from V and 5 bases from J, leaving 15 bases between. Germline CDR1 is SGHRS and CDR2 is YFSETQ. Here the CDR3 DNA reads TGCGCCAGCAGCTTGGAGGGGACTCTGGGAGACGAGCAGTACTTC. It codes for CASSLEGTLGDEQYF.

The V call is TRBV10-3, the J call TRBJ1-3; 8 bases line up with TRBD1. Losses at the gene ends were 4 bases for V and 0 bases for J; bases not matched to a gene: 5. Per the germline V gene, CDR1 is ENHRY and CDR2 is SYGVKD. The CDR3 contains 16 residues. DNA of the CDR3: TGTGCCATCAGTGGGGGACAGGTGAACTCTGGAAACACCATATATTTT. This encodes CAISGGQVNSGNTIYF.

The chain employs TRBV2 and TRBJ1-6; D gene uncertain. Per germline, CDR1 SNHLY and CDR2 FYNNEI. CDR3 length: 15 amino acids. V dropped 6 bases and J dropped 6 bases, with 15 bases sitting between them. CDR3 protein: CASRAGSTSNSPLHF. CDR3 in DNA: TGTGCCAGCAGAGCCGGGTCCACTAGTAATTCACCCCTCCACTTT. Full variable domain (rest looked up from reference TRBV2 and TRBJ1-6): EPEVTQTPSHQVTQMGQEVILRCVPISNHLYFYWYRQILGQKVEFLVSFYNNEISEKSEIFDDQFSVERPDGSNFTLKIRSTKLEDSAMYFCASRAGSTSNSPLHFGNGTRLTVT.

The CDR3 protein is CAWSAGGTTDTQYF. The CDR3 DNA sequence: TGTGCCTGGAGTGCGGGGGGAACGACAGATACGCAGTATTTT. V is TRBV30 and J is TRBJ2-3; 7 nucleotides agree with TRBD2. J lost 3 bases, V lost 1 base, and 4 bases had no gene match. CDR3 length: 14 amino acids. Germline V gene lookup returns CDR1 GTSNPN and CDR2 SVGIG (reference sequence).

The rearrangement uses TRBV18 and TRBJ2-1, with D possibly matching TRBD2 (6 bases). Germline V gene sequence: CDR1 KGHSH, CDR2 LQKENI. Between the trimmed V and J ends, which lost 4 bases and 2 bases, there was a span of 12 bases. CDR3 length equals 15 residues. This CDR3 reads CASSRAGTTYNEQFF. The CDR3 DNA is TGTGCCAGCTCACGCGCGGGAACTACCTACAATGAGCAGTTCTTC. The whole variable domain, filled in from reference TRBV18 and TRBJ2-1, reads NAGVMQNPRHLVRRRGQEARLRCSPMKGHSHVYWYRQLPEEGLKFMVYLQKENIIDESGMPKERFSAEFPKEGPSILRIQQVVRGDSAAYFCASSRAGTTYNEQFFGPGTRLTVL.

This chain links TRBV5-1 with TRBJ1-6; D uncertain. This CDR3 is 16 amino acids long. The V and J ends lost 0 bases and 9 bases respectively, with 16 bases between them. CDR1 is SGHRS and CDR2 is YFSETQ in the germline V gene. CDR3 nucleotide sequence: TGCGCCAGCAGCTTGGGGTTCTCCCAAGGGAGTTCACCCCTCCACTTT. Residues: CASSLGFSQGSSPLHF.

This chain links TRBV7-6 with TRBJ1-2; possible D gene TRBD1, 5 bases. Trimming removed 5 bases at V and 6 bases at J, with 10 bases between. The CDR3 covers 12 residues. The germline V gene encodes CDR1 SGHVS and CDR2 FNYEAQ. In DNA form, the CDR3 reads TGTGCCAGCAGCCTGCCGGGGGATGGCTACACCTTC. It encodes CASSLPGDGYTF.

Within the sample, this clone is medium-sized. The gene calls are TRBV11-3 and TRBJ2-7; 7 bases agree with TRBD2. V was pared by 5 bases and J by 0 bases, with 13 bases of the junction left unmatched. The CDR3 loop spans 17 amino acids. Germline values: CDR1 SGHNT, CDR2 YENEEA. The CDR3 region is CASSLGGYKADSYEQYF. The CDR3 nucleotides are TGTGCCAGCAGCCTGGGGGGGTACAAGGCAGACTCCTACGAGCAGTACTTC. The full variable domain, its missing parts supplied by reference TRBV11-3 and TRBJ2-7, is EAGVVQSPRYKIIEKKQPVAFWCNPISGHNTLYWYLQNLGQGPELLIRYENEEAVDDSQLPKDRFSAERLKGVDSTLKIQPAELGDSAVYLCASSLGGYKADSYEQYFGPGTRLTVT.

This clone was seen a handful of times. The chain has TRBV28 and TRBJ2-5; weak D call: TRBD2 (5 bases). V lost 1 base to trimming and J lost 5 bases, with 20 bases between them. The CDR3 spans 17 residues. In germline, CDR1 is MDHEN, CDR2 SYDVKM. This chain's CDR3 is CASSLYVGRGGGETQYF. The CDR3 coding sequence is TGTGCCAGCAGTTTATATGTTGGACGAGGAGGTGGGGAGACCCAGTACTTC. Using reference TRBV28 and TRBJ2-5 for the parts outside the CDR3, the full variable domain is DVKVTQSSRYLVKRTGEKVFLECVQDMDHENMFWYRQDPGLGLRLIYFSYDVKMKEKGDIPEGYSVSREKKERFSLILESASTNQTSMYLCASSLYVGRGGGETQYFGPGTRLLVL.

The rearrangement uses TRBV18 and TRBJ2-7, with 9 nucleotides matching TRBD1. The V and J ends lost 3 bases and 4 bases, in that order; junction bases with no gene match: 7. The CDR3 is 15 residues long. Germline V lookup: CDR1 KGHSH, CDR2 LQKENI. Here the CDR3 reads CASSPRTGVGYEQYF. The CDR3 DNA follows: TGTGCCAGCTCACCGAGGACAGGGGTGGGGTACGAGCAGTACTTC.

On this clone itself: This sample also contains other DNA sequences that code for the same CDR3. The chain has TRBV11-2 and TRBJ2-5; 9 bases line up with TRBD2. With V trimmed by 5 bases and J by 2 bases, 6 bases remained unmatched. This CDR3 has 15 residues. Germline values: CDR1 SGHAT, CDR2 FQNNGV. CDR3: CASSLGTSRQETQYF. CDR3 DNA: TGTGCCAGCAGCCTGGGGACTAGCAGACAAGAGACCCAGTACTTC.

This sequence joins TRBV30 and TRBJ1-1; weak D call: TRBD1 (6 bases). CDR1 is GTSNPN, CDR2 SVGIG, per germline (reference sequence). Trimming cost V 5 bases and J 5 bases, with 21 bases left between them. This CDR3 has 15 residues. The CDR3 sequence is CAWGQKGHRGTEAFF. The CDR3 nucleotides are TGTGCCTGGGGCCAAAAGGGACATAGGGGGACTGAAGCTTTCTTT.

The rearrangement links TRBV6-5 to TRBJ1-2, with 11 bases identical to TRBD1. With V trimmed by 4 bases and J by 0 bases, 4 bases remained unmatched. The CDR3 runs to 16 residues. The germline V gene has CDR1 MNHEY and CDR2 SVGAGI. CDR3 protein: CASSLGTGGPNYGYTF. CDR3 coding DNA: TGTGCCAGCAGTTTGGGGACAGGGGGACCTAACTATGGCTACACCTTC.

This clone was recorded once. This chain links TRBV11-1 with TRBJ1-2; D perhaps matches TRBD1 (5 bases). V lost 5 bases to trimming and J lost 4 bases, with 17 bases between them. This CDR3 has 15 residues. CDR1 and CDR2 from the germline V gene are SGHAT and FQDESV (reference sequence). CDR3 nucleotide sequence: TGTGCCAGCAGCCAGAGCAGGGTGGATTCCTATGGCTACACCTTC. Translating gives CASSQSRVDSYGYTF.

The chain carries TRBV5-1 and TRBJ2-2, with 7 nucleotides matching TRBD1. Germline CDR1 reads SGHRS; CDR2 reads YFSETQ. The CDR3 has 15 residues. Trimming took 4 bases from V and 3 from J; bases not matched to a gene: 6. The CDR3 DNA sequence: TGCGCCAGCAGCGTGACAGGGTGGGACACCGGGGAGCTGTTTTTT. Translation: CASSVTGWDTGELFF.

This clone was observed once. The chain employs TRBV6-5 and TRBJ2-5, with D possibly being TRBD1 (6 bases). Trimming removed 2 bases at V and 1 base at J, with 14 bases between. The CDR3 totals 16 residues. Germline CDR1 reads MNHEY; CDR2 reads SVGAGI. The DNA of the CDR3 is TGTGCCAGCAGTTACGGGAGACAGGAGCCCCAAGAGACCCAGTACTTC. It encodes CASSYGRQEPQETQYF.

The J gene is TRBJ2-5, the V gene TRBV6-2 or TRBV6-3; D is perhaps TRBD1 (6 bases). This CDR3 comprises 15 residues. Trimming cost V 0 bases and J 5 bases, with 13 bases left between them. Germline-derived CDR1 and CDR2 are MNHEY and SVGEGT. CDR3 coding DNA: TGTGCCAGCAGTTACTCGAAGACAGGCTTGGAGACCCAGTACTTC. It yields the protein CASSYSKTGLETQYF.

V is TRBV28 and J is TRBJ1-3; TRBD1 is a possible D gene (6 bases). Trimming pared 6 bases from V and 3 bases from J, leaving 12 bases between. This CDR3 is built from 14 residues. Germline V CDR1 and CDR2: MDHEN, SYDVKM. In DNA, the CDR3 is TGTGCCAGCAGCCGGGGGGCGTATGGAAACACCATATATTTT. Translated: CASSRGAYGNTIYF.

In nucleotides, the CDR3 is TGTGCCAGTAGTAGGAGAAAAGGGACACGGTTTGGTGAAAAACTGTTTTTT. Protein product: CASSRRKGTRFGEKLFF. The V call is TRBV19, the J call TRBJ1-4; possible D gene TRBD1, 6 bases. In germline, CDR1 is LNHDA, CDR2 SQIVND (reference sequence). Deletions cut 4 bases from V and 7 bases from J, with 22 bases between. This CDR3 spans 17 amino acids.

The rearrangement uses TRBV30 and TRBJ2-2; 7 nucleotides align to TRBD1. Germline V CDR1 and CDR2: GTSNPN, SVGIG (reference sequence). The CDR3 runs 15 residues. Losses at the gene ends were 3 bases for V and 6 bases for J; bases not matched to a gene: 10. CDR3 residues: CAWSEGQGVAGELFF. The CDR3 region has the DNA TGTGCCTGGAGCGAGGGGCAGGGGGTCGCCGGGGAGCTGTTTTTT.